This T cell receptor (beta chain) was captured in a study of regulatory T cells in long-lasting Graves disease. Points on this clonotype: Its antigen is not identified.

Study-wide points: Clonotypes that were public and shared totalled 2,500 to 3,500 in persistent patients versus 966 in new patients.

The time point denotes: newly diagnosed GD, antithyroid drugs for less than 3 months. The TCR library was prepared using RNA isolated from PBMCs. Through Arm-PCR of CDR3 regions and iRepertoire HTBI primers, TCR beta libraries were built. TCRdb fed the multiplex PCR reads into MiXCR, producing one record per CDR3 protein. This sample has 350,000 to 500,000 distinct CDR3 sequences, with roughly 15% found just once. Per germline, CDR1 SEHNR and CDR2 FQNEAQ (reference sequence). Unmatched junction bases numbered 11, after V lost 4 bases and J lost 5 bases. This CDR3 contains 16 residues. These same data were also listed under a study on T cells in Graves' hyperthyroidism and ophthalmopathy.

This clonotype was obtained from a woman in her forties or fifties with Graves disease. The J gene is TRBJ2-3, the V gene TRBV7-9, with 8 bases matching TRBD2. Sequencing used peripheral blood mononuclear cells (PBMCs), obtained at new diagnosis, from a patient treated with antithyroid drugs. CDR3 region: CASSSTVSGGIDTQYF. For the CDR3, the DNA is TGTGCCAGCAGCTCCACCGTTTCGGGAGGGATAGATACGCAGTATTTT. The full variable domain, in which reference TRBV7-9 and TRBJ2-3 provide the parts outside the CDR3, is DTGVSQNPRHKITKRGQNVTFRCDPISEHNRLYWYRQTLGQGPEFLTYFQNEAQLEKSRLLSDRFSAERPKGSFSTLEIQRTEQGDSAMYLCASSSTVSGGIDTQYFGPGTRLTVL.